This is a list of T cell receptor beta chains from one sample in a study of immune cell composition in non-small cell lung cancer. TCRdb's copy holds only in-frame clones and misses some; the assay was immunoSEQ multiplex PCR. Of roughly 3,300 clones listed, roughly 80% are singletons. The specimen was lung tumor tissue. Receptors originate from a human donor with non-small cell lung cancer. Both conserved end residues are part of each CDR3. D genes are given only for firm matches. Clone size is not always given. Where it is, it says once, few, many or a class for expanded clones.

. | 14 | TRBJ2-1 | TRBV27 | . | TGTGCCAGCAGTTTACGGGGGACCTACAATGAGCAGTTCTTC | CASSLRGTYNEQFF
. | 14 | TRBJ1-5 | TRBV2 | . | TGTGCCAGCAGTGGACAGCTCTACAATCAGCCCCAGCATTTT | CASSGQLYNQPQHF
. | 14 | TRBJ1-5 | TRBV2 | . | TGTGCCAGCAGTGAAGAGAGTGGAGATCAGCCCCAGCATTTT | CASSEESGDQPQHF
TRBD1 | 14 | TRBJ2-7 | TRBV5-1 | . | TGCGCCAGCAGCCCAGGACAGGGGGCCTACGAGCAGTACTTC | CASSPGQGAYEQYF
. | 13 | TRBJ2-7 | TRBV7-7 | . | TGTGCCAGCAGCAAGGGACACTCCTACGAGCAGTACTTC | CASSKGHSYEQYF
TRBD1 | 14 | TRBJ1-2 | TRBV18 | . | TGTGCCAGCTCACCTCCCGACAGGGGCCGTGGCTACACCTTC | CASSPPDRGRGYTF
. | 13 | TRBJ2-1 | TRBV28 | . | TGTGCCAGCAGCCAAATCCAAACTAGAGAGCAGTTCTTC | CASSQIQTREQFF
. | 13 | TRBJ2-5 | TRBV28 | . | TGTGCCAGCACCCGGCCAGGGGAAGAGACCCAGTACTTC | CASTRPGEETQYF
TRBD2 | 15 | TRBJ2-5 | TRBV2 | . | TGTGCCAGCGCGGGACTAGCGGGGGGGCGGGAGACCCAGTACTTC | CASAGLAGGRETQYF
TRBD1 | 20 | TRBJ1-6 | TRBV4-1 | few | TGCGCCAGCAGCCAAGATCGGGGGGGGACAGTCCCCTCCTATAATTCACCCCTCCACTTT | CASSQDRGGTVPSYNSPLHF
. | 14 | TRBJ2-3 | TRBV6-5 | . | TGTGCCAGCTCACAGGGCCTGGAGGTGGATACGCAGTATTTT | CASSQGLEVDTQYF
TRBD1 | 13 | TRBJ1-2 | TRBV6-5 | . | TGTGCCAGCAGTTACTCGACAGGGAATGGCTACACCTTC | CASSYSTGNGYTF
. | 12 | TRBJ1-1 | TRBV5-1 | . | TGCGCCAGCAGCTCCAGGGACACTGAAGCTTTCTTT | CASSSRDTEAFF
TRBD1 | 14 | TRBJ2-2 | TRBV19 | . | TGTGCCAGTAGTAAGACAGGGATTCCCGGGGAGCTGTTTTTT | CASSKTGIPGELFF
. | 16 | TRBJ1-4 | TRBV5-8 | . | TGTGCCAGCAGCGGAATCCTGACGGGGGGTGGTGAAAAACTGTTTTTT | CASSGILTGGGEKLFF
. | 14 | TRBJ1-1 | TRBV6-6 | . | TGTGCCAGCAGCAAACAGGGTCTCAACACTGAAGCTTTCTTT | CASSKQGLNTEAFF
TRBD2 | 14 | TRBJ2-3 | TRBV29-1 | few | TGCAGCGCCCAAGGCGGGGGTCGCACAGATACGCAGTATTTT | CSAQGGGRTDTQYF
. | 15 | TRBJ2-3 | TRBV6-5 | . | TGTGCCAGCAGTTACAGGCAGGGTGGGACAGATACGCAGTATTTT | CASSYRQGGTDTQYF
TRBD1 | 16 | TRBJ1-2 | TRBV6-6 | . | TGTGCCAGCAGTTACGCCGGACAGGAGCTTTGGTATGGCTACACCTTC | CASSYAGQELWYGYTF